This T cell receptor beta chain appears in the sequencing data of a study of radiotherapy plus CTLA-4 blockade in lung cancer. Study as a whole: There were objective responses in roughly a sixth of patients, and roughly 32% had disease control.

The method was immunoSEQ multiplex PCR; TCRdb's version includes in-frame clones alone and lacks a portion of them. The sample holds tens of thousands of clones, around 77% seen once. Study outcomes and limitations: Radiotherapy was combined with ipilimumab, and tumor-derived TCR clones then expanded in blood. Early clonal dynamics of blood T cells, together with interferon-beta, were reported as the best response predictor.

As for this clone: Its target is not known.

This receptor was obtained from a human donor with non-small cell lung cancer who had stable disease on radiotherapy plus ipilimumab. The material was peripheral blood, obtained from a patient treated with radiotherapy plus ipilimumab.

Here the CDR3 reads CASSLGQGIYEQYF. In nucleotides, the CDR3 is TGTGCCAGCAGCTTAGGACAGGGAATCTACGAGCAGTACTTC. V gene TRBV11-2 combines with J gene TRBJ2-5, with 7 bases aligning to TRBD1. The J call is uncertain, as TRBJ2-7 better fits the DNA end. Germline assignment: CDR1 SGHAT and CDR2 FQNNGV. The CDR3 runs to 14 residues.